The rows below give T cell receptor gamma chains drawn from one sample of a study of human gamma delta and Vdelta1 T cells. Their cognate antigens are unknown. TCRdb used CATT to re-call clones from the PCR reads. Of about 3,900 gamma-chain clones listed, over 15% are singletons. Sequenced: Vdelta1 gamma-delta T cells from blood grown in culture (DOT cells). These receptors all stem from a human donor in good health. Both conserved end residues are part of each CDR3. The order of the fields is V gene, J gene, clone size, CDR3 protein, CDR3 DNA. Size is stated for part of the rows, as once, few or many counts, or as a class when the clone is expanded.

v_call: TRGV3; j_call: TRGJ1/TRGJ2; clone_size: few; cdr3_aa: CATWDRLSLYYKKLF; cdr3_nt: TGTGCCACCTGGGACAGGCTCTCCCTGTATTATAAGAAACTCTTT
v_call: TRGV4; j_call: TRGJ1/TRGJ2; clone_size: NA; cdr3_aa: CATWEDLYYKKLF; cdr3_nt: TGTGCCACCTGGGAGGACCTCTATTATAAGAAACTCTTT
v_call: TRGV9; j_call: TRGJ1/TRGJ2; clone_size: few; cdr3_aa: CALWEYTKKLF; cdr3_nt: TGTGCCTTGTGGGAGTACACTAAGAAACTCTTT
v_call: TRGV5; j_call: TRGJ1/TRGJ2; clone_size: medium-sized; cdr3_aa: CATWDPNYYKKLF; cdr3_nt: TGTGCCACCTGGGACCCGAATTATTATAAGAAACTCTTT
v_call: TRGV3; j_call: TRGJP2; clone_size: NA; cdr3_aa: CATWDRFPLRSDWIKTF; cdr3_nt: TGTGCCACCTGGGACAGGTTCCCGCTTCGGAGTGATTGGATCAAGACGTTT
v_call: TRGV2; j_call: TRGJP2; clone_size: few; cdr3_aa: CATWDGYSSDWIKTF; cdr3_nt: TGTGCCACCTGGGACGGATATAGTAGTGATTGGATCAAGACGTTT
v_call: TRGV3; j_call: TRGJP2; clone_size: medium-sized; cdr3_aa: CATWDSDWIKTF; cdr3_nt: TGTGCCACCTGGGATAGTGATTGGATCAAGACGTTT
v_call: TRGV3; j_call: TRGJ1/TRGJ2; clone_size: medium-sized; cdr3_aa: CATWDFYAYYKKLF; cdr3_nt: TGTGCCACCTGGGACTTCTACGCTTATTATAAGAAACTCTTT
v_call: TRGV2; j_call: TRGJ1/TRGJ2; clone_size: medium-sized; cdr3_aa: CATWDGRFVSNYKKLF; cdr3_nt: TGTGCCACCTGGGACGGGCGATTTGTATCAAATTATAAGAAACTCTTT
v_call: TRGV10; j_call: TRGJ1/TRGJ2; clone_size: NA; cdr3_aa: CAAWDRYKKLF; cdr3_nt: TGTGCTGCGTGGGATCGTTATAAGAAACTCTTT
v_call: TRGV3; j_call: TRGJP1; clone_size: few; cdr3_aa: CATWDRPYTTGWFKIF; cdr3_nt: TGTGCCACCTGGGACAGGCCGTATACCACTGGTTGGTTCAAGATATTT
v_call: TRGV9; j_call: TRGJ1/TRGJ2; clone_size: few; cdr3_aa: CALWEVRNYYYKKLF; cdr3_nt: TGTGCCTTGTGGGAGGTTCGGAATTATTATTATAAGAAACTCTTT
v_call: TRGV9; j_call: TRGJ1/TRGJ2; clone_size: few; cdr3_aa: CALWEPLVMYYKKLF; cdr3_nt: TGTGCCTTGTGGGAGCCGCTGGTCATGTATTATAAGAAACTCTTT
v_call: TRGV3; j_call: TRGJP2; clone_size: medium-sized; cdr3_aa: CATWDRQRDWIKTF; cdr3_nt: TGTGCCACCTGGGACAGGCAGCGTGATTGGATCAAGACGTTT
v_call: TRGV2; j_call: TRGJP; clone_size: NA; cdr3_aa: CATWEYRELGKKIKVF; cdr3_nt: TGTGCCACCTGGGAGTATAGAGAGTTGGGCAAAAAAATCAAGGTATTT
v_call: TRGV3; j_call: TRGJ1/TRGJ2; clone_size: medium-sized; cdr3_aa: CATWTRGYYKKLF; cdr3_nt: TGTGCCACCTGGACACGGGGTTATTATAAGAAACTCTTT
v_call: TRGV8; j_call: TRGJ1/TRGJ2; clone_size: NA; cdr3_aa: CATPHKKLF; cdr3_nt: TGTGCCACCCCCCATAAGAAACTCTTT
v_call: TRGV8; j_call: TRGJP1; clone_size: few; cdr3_aa: CATWDYGRTTGWFKIF; cdr3_nt: TGTGCCACCTGGGATTATGGTCGAACCACTGGTTGGTTCAAGATATTT
v_call: TRGV4; j_call: TRGJ1/TRGJ2; clone_size: medium-sized; cdr3_aa: CATWDGTGYYKKLF; cdr3_nt: TGTGCCACCTGGGATGGTACGGGGTATTATAAGAAACTCTTT
v_call: TRGV11; j_call: TRGJP2; clone_size: NA; cdr3_aa: CACWIRHGGCDWIKTF; cdr3_nt: TGTGCCTGCTGGATTAGGCACGGAGGCTGTGATTGGATCAAGACGTTT
v_call: TRGV9; j_call: TRGJ1/TRGJ2; clone_size: NA; cdr3_aa: CALWEVHLSGHYKKLF; cdr3_nt: TGTGCCTTGTGGGAGGTGCATTTAAGCGGACATTATAAGAAACTCTTT
v_call: TRGV2; j_call: TRGJ1/TRGJ2; clone_size: medium-sized; cdr3_aa: CATWDGQDYKKLF; cdr3_nt: TGTGCCACCTGGGACGGGCAGGATTATAAGAAACTCTTT
v_call: TRGV2; j_call: TRGJ1/TRGJ2; clone_size: few; cdr3_aa: CATWDGPKKLF; cdr3_nt: TGTGCCACCTGGGACGGGCCCAAGAAACTCTTT
v_call: TRGV9; j_call: TRGJ1/TRGJ2; clone_size: NA; cdr3_aa: CALWEVRGYKKLF; cdr3_nt: TGTGCCTTGTGGGAGGTGCGGGGTTATAAGAAACTCTTT
v_call: TRGV4; j_call: TRGJ1/TRGJ2; clone_size: few; cdr3_aa: CATWDGNHYYKKLF; cdr3_nt: TGTGCCACCTGGGATGGAAACCATTATTATAAGAAACTCTTT
v_call: TRGV5; j_call: TRGJ1/TRGJ2; clone_size: few; cdr3_aa: CATWDRPGKLF; cdr3_nt: TGTGCCACCTGGGACAGGCCGGGGAAACTCTTT
v_call: TRGV10; j_call: TRGJ1/TRGJ2; clone_size: few; cdr3_aa: CAACLYKKLF; cdr3_nt: TGTGCTGCGTGTCTCTATAAGAAACTCTTT
v_call: TRGV8; j_call: TRGJ1/TRGJ2; clone_size: NA; cdr3_aa: CATWDQNTKKLF; cdr3_nt: TGTGCCACCTGGGATCAGAATACTAAGAAACTCTTT
v_call: TRGV3; j_call: TRGJ1/TRGJ2; clone_size: NA; cdr3_aa: CATWDSPCGIPTNYYKKLF; cdr3_nt: TGTGCCACCTGGGACAGCCCATGTGGTATCCCAACGAATTATTATAAGAAACTCTTT
v_call: TRGV4; j_call: TRGJ1/TRGJ2; clone_size: NA; cdr3_aa: CATWDRPLQWKLF; cdr3_nt: TGTGCCACCTGGGATAGACCACTCCAGTGGAAACTCTTT
v_call: TRGV5P; j_call: TRGJP2; clone_size: NA; cdr3_aa: CATWGMSDSSDWIKTF; cdr3_nt: TGTGCCACCTGGGGCATGTCGGATAGTAGTGATTGGATCAAGACGTTT
v_call: TRGV2; j_call: TRGJ1/TRGJ2; clone_size: NA; cdr3_aa: CATWDGPRIMDYKKLF; cdr3_nt: TGTGCCACCTGGGACGGGCCCCGAATTATGGATTATAAGAAACTCTTT
v_call: TRGV5; j_call: TRGJ1/TRGJ2; clone_size: medium-sized; cdr3_aa: CATWDRPKYKKLF; cdr3_nt: TGTGCCACCTGGGACAGGCCGAAATATAAGAAACTCTTT
v_call: TRGV8; j_call: TRGJ1/TRGJ2; clone_size: few; cdr3_aa: CATWDSTYYKKLF; cdr3_nt: TGTGCCACCTGGGATAGTACTTATTATAAGAAACTCTTT
v_call: TRGV2; j_call: TRGJ1/TRGJ2; clone_size: NA; cdr3_aa: CATWDGPHYKKLF; cdr3_nt: TGTGCCACCTGGGACGGGCCCCACTATAAGAAACTCTTT
v_call: TRGV8; j_call: TRGJ1/TRGJ2; clone_size: NA; cdr3_aa: CATWDRRGDYYKKLF; cdr3_nt: TGTGCCACCTGGGATAGGCGGGGCGATTATTATAAGAAACTCTTT
v_call: TRGV3; j_call: TRGJ1/TRGJ2; clone_size: few; cdr3_aa: CATWDSDYYKKLF; cdr3_nt: TGTGCCACCTGGGACAGCGACTATTATAAGAAACTCTTT
v_call: TRGV3; j_call: TRGJ1/TRGJ2; clone_size: NA; cdr3_aa: CATWDSFAYYYKKLF; cdr3_nt: TGTGCCACCTGGGACAGTTTCGCCTATTATTATAAGAAACTCTTT
v_call: TRGV8; j_call: TRGJ1/TRGJ2; clone_size: few; cdr3_aa: CATWDIEKLF; cdr3_nt: TGTGCCACCTGGGATATAGAGAAACTCTTT
v_call: TRGV8; j_call: TRGJ1/TRGJ2; clone_size: NA; cdr3_aa: CATWDPNGNYYKKLF; cdr3_nt: TGTGCCACCTGGGACCCTAATGGGAATTATTATAAGAAACTCTTT
v_call: TRGV9; j_call: TRGJ1/TRGJ2; clone_size: NA; cdr3_aa: CALWEVIHYYKKLF; cdr3_nt: TGTGCCTTGTGGGAGGTGATCCATTATTATAAGAAACTCTTT
v_call: TRGV2; j_call: TRGJP2; clone_size: medium-sized; cdr3_aa: CATWDGPGSTSDWIKTF; cdr3_nt: TGTGCCACCTGGGACGGGCCTGGGTCAACTAGTGATTGGATCAAGACGTTT
v_call: TRGV2; j_call: TRGJ1/TRGJ2; clone_size: few; cdr3_aa: CATWDGRRIKKLF; cdr3_nt: TGTGCCACCTGGGACGGGCGTCGTATTAAGAAACTCTTT